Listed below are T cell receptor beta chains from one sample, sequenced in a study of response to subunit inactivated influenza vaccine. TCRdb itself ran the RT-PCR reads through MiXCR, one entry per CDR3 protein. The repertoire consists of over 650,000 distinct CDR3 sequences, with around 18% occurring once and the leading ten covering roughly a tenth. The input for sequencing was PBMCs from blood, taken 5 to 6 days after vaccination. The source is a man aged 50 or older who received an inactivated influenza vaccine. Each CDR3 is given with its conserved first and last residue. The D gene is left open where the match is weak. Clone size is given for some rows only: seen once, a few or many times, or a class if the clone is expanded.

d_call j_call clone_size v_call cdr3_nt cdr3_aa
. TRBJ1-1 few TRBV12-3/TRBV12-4 TGTGCCAGCAGTTTAGTCGCCGGGGGGACTGAAGCTTTCTTT CASSLVAGGTEAFF
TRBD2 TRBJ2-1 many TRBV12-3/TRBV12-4 TGTGCCAGCAGTCAAAGCGGGACTAACAATGAGCAGTTCTTC CASSQSGTNNEQFF
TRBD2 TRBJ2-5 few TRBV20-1 TGCAGTGCCCCTCTCCTCGGGGGGGCCTACACACAAGAGACCCAGTACTTC CSAPLLGGAYTQETQYF
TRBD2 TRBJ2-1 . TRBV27 TGTGCCAGCAGTTTGGGGACTAGAGGTGCCAATGAGCAGTTCTTC CASSLGTRGANEQFF
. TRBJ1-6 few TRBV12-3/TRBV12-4 TGTGCCAGCCGATTCGGAAACTATAATTCACCCCTCCACTTT CASRFGNYNSPLHF
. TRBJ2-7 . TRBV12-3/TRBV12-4 TGTGCCAGCAGTTTATGGGGGGTAGGCGAGCAGTACTTC CASSLWGVGEQYF
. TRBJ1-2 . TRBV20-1 TGCAGTGCTAGAGATTCCGGACGGGGAGTTGGCTACACCTTC CSARDSGRGVGYTF
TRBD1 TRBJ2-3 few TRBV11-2 TGTGCCAGCAGCCGCTCTCCCGGGACAGGGGACACAGATACGCAGTATTTT CASSRSPGTGDTDTQYF
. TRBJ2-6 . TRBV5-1 TGCGCCAGCAGCTTGGGTGGCAGGTCCTCTGGGGCCAACGTCCTGACTTTC CASSLGGRSSGANVLTF
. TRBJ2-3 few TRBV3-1 TGTGCCAGCGGGGACGCTAGCACAGATACGCAGTATTTT CASGDASTDTQYF
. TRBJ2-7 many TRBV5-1 TGCGCCAGCAGCATCCTACAGGGTACACAAACAGAGCAGTACTTC CASSILQGTQTEQYF
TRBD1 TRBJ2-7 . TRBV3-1 TGTGCCAGCAGCCGACAGGGGACAGGGCTCTACGAGCAGTACTTC CASSRQGTGLYEQYF
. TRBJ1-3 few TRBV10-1 TGCGCCAGCACCCCCGACTACTCCTCTGGAAACACCATATATTTT CASTPDYSSGNTIYF
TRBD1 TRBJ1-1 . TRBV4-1 TGCGCCAGCAGCCGATTACAGGGGGCGAACACTGAAGCTTTCTTT CASSRLQGANTEAFF
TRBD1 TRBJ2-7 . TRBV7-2 TGTGCCAGCAGCTTAGGGACAGGGCTCTACGAGCAGTACTTC CASSLGTGLYEQYF
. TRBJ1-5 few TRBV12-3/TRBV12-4 TGTGCCAGCAGTTCGCCGGGTCAGCCCCAGCATTTT CASSSPGQPQHF
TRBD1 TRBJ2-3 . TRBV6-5 TGTGCCAGCAGTTATGCGGGGACAGGGTCGGATACGCAGTATTTT CASSYAGTGSDTQYF
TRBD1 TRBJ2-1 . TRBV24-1 TGTGCCACCAGGGGGACAGGTGGATACAATGAGCAGTTCTTC CATRGTGGYNEQFF
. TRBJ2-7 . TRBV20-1 TGCAGTGCTAGAGTACGCCGTAGGGAGAACGAGCAGTACTTC CSARVRRRENEQYF
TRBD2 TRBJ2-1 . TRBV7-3 TGTGCCAGCAGCTCTGATGGGCTAGCGGGAGCCCTCAATGAGCAGTTCTTC CASSSDGLAGALNEQFF
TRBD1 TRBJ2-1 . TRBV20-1 TGCAGTGCTAGAAAACCGGGACAGAGGATATACAATGAGCAGTTCTTC CSARKPGQRIYNEQFF
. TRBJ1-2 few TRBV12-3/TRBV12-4 TGTGCCAGCGGAACCGACAGGATCAGCTACACCTTC CASGTDRISYTF
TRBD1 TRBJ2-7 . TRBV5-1 TGCGCCAGCAGCGACAGACAGGGAAGCTACGAGCAGTACTTC CASSDRQGSYEQYF
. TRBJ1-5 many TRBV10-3 TGTGCCACATCCGATACAGGAGCCAATCAGCCCCAGCATTTT CATSDTGANQPQHF
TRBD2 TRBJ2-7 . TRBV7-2 TGTGCCAGCAGCCCCCCCGGGAGGGGGCAGTACTTC CASSPPGRGQYF
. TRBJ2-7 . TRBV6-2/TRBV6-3 TGTGCCAGCAGTTCCATGGACGTCTACGAGCAGTACTTC CASSSMDVYEQYF
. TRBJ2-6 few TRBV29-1 TGCAGCGTAGACAAAACAGGGTCCCCTGGGGCCAACGTCCTGACTTTC CSVDKTGSPGANVLTF
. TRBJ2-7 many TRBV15 TGTGCCACCAGCAGAGATTATACGGGAGTTTACGAGCAGTACTTC CATSRDYTGVYEQYF
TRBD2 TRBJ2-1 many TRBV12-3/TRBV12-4 TGTGCCAGCAGTCTACCAAGCCGGGAGGTCTACAATGAGCAGTTCTTC CASSLPSREVYNEQFF
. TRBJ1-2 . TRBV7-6 TGTGCCAGCAGCTCGTACAGGGTCGGCTACACCTTC CASSSYRVGYTF
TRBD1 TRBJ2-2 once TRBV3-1 TGTGCCAGCAGCCAAGATGCCCTCCGGGACAGGGGGGGACGAGGCACCGGGGAGCTGTTTTTT CASSQDALRDRGGRGTGELFF
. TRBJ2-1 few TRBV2 TGTGCCAGCAGGGGTGGGCGGTCTCACTCCTACAATGAGCAGTTCTTC CASRGGRSHSYNEQFF
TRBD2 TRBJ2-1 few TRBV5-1 TGCGCCAGCAGCTCCGGTGTACTAGCGGGAGTCTTCGATGAGCAGTTCTTC CASSSGVLAGVFDEQFF
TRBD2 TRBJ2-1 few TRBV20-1 TGCAGTGCTGTCGTGGCGGGAGGGCGTGCTGAGCAGTTCTTC CSAVVAGGRAEQFF
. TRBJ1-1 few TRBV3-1 TGTGCCAGCAGCCAGACAACACTGGGGAACACTGAAGCTTTCTTT CASSQTTLGNTEAFF
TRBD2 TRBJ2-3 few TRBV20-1 TGCAGTGCTCCCCCCGGGACTAGCGGGAGGAGGTTGGGTACGCAGTATTTT CSAPPGTSGRRLGTQYF
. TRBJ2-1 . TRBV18 TGTGCCAGCTCATCTCCGACTGAAAATGAGCAGTTCTTC CASSSPTENEQFF
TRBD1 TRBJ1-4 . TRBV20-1 TGCAGTGCTAGAGATCAGACAGGGGGAGGTGAAAAACTGTTTTTT CSARDQTGGGEKLFF
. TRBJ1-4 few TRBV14 TGTGCCAGCAGCCAAAATAAAATGGGACGTGAAAAACTGTTTTTT CASSQNKMGREKLFF
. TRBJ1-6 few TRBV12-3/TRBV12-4 TGTGCCAGCAGTAGCCGGGTGAAGGGCTACAATTCACCCCTCCACTTT CASSSRVKGYNSPLHF
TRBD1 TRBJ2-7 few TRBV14 TGTGCCAGCAGCCCCAGACAGGGGGCTTTCTACGAGCAGTACTTC CASSPRQGAFYEQYF
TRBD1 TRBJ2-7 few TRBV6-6 TGTGCCAGCAGTTCCGGGACAGGGCCCGAGCAGTACTTC CASSSGTGPEQYF
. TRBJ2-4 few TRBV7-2 TGTGCCAGCAGCTCAGGGGTCATTCAGTACTTC CASSSGVIQYF